The 27 T cell receptor beta chains given below trace back to one sample, sequenced in a study of blood T cells in healthy people across ages. With a J-beta primer mix and a sample-barcoded 5' primer, a second PCR ran about 7 to 12 cycles. Each CDR3 protein gets one entry after TCRdb re-called the 5' RACE reads with MiXCR. The data hold just over 800,000 distinct CDR3 sequences, with around two thirds observed a single time. Sequenced input: blood. The receptors were sampled from a man under 40 in good health.

CDR3 protein: CASSKERTAKTEAFF. The CDR3 region has the DNA TGTGCCAGCAGCAAGGAAAGGACAGCGAAAACTGAAGCTTTCTTT. The chain carries TRBV21-1 and TRBJ1-1; whether TRBD1, the table's D call, matches the DNA was not checked. TRBV21-1 corresponds to a pseudogene. The CDR3 consists of 15 residues.

The chain combines TRBV7-9 with TRBJ2-1, with 11 nucleotides matching TRBD1. Germline lookup yields CDR1 SEHNR and CDR2 FQNEAQ (reference sequence). This CDR3 has 15 residues. The trim removed 8 bases at V and 9 bases at J, leaving 12 bases unmatched. CDR3 coding DNA: TGTGCCAGCGCACGGGGACAGGGGGACAAGGTTGAGCAGTTCTTC. Translation: CASARGQGDKVEQFF.

The CDR3 region has the DNA TGCAGCGTTGAGCCCGGGCTGAACACTGAAGCTTTCTTT. Residues: CSVEPGLNTEAFF. This sequence joins TRBV29-1 and TRBJ1-1, with no clear D. Per germline, CDR1 SQVTM and CDR2 ANQGSEA. The length of the CDR3 is 13 residues. V lost 3 bases, J lost 0 bases, and 8 bases lay in between.

The chain joins TRBV20-1 to TRBJ2-3; 10 bases agree with TRBD2. The CDR3 is 14 residues long. The V segment lost 3 bases and the J segment 2 bases; nucleotides outside the gene matches: 2. The V gene's germline CDR1 is DFQATT and CDR2 SNEGSKA (reference sequence). CDR3 protein: CSASLAGVTDTQYF. CDR3 bases: TGCAGTGCTAGTCTAGCGGGGGTCACAGATACGCAGTATTTT.

This clonotype came up once. The genes are TRBV30 and TRBJ2-5, with unresolved D. The CDR3 has 15 residues. In germline, CDR1 is GTSNPN, CDR2 SVGIG (reference sequence). V lost 0 bases, J lost 0 bases, and 11 bases lay in between. CDR3 in DNA: TGTGCCTGGAGTGTACAAGCGAGGTACCAAGAGACCCAGTACTTC. Protein sequence: CAWSVQARYQETQYF.

The chain employs TRBV4-3 and TRBJ1-6; D gene unclear. Looked up from germline, CDR1 is LGHNA and CDR2 is YSLEER. Deletions cut 8 bases from V and 0 bases from J, with 8 bases between. The CDR3 runs to 14 residues. The CDR3 region has the DNA TGCGCCAGCGCTATCAACTCCTATAATTCACCCCTCCACTTT. It encodes CASAINSYNSPLHF.

This clonotype has more than one count but fewer than ten. DNA of the CDR3: TGTGCCAGCAGCTACCGGGGTAGTGCGACAGATACGCAGTATTTT. Amino acid sequence: CASSYRGSATDTQYF. This sequence joins TRBV7-9 and TRBJ2-3; TRBD2 is a possible D gene (5 bases). The germline gives CDR1 SEHNR, CDR2 FQNEAQ (reference sequence). V was shortened by 4 bases and J by 3 bases, with 14 bases between the two germline ends. The CDR3 sequence is 15 residues long.

This chain uses TRBV5-5 with TRBJ2-2; 8 nucleotides match TRBD1. Trimming cost V 0 bases and J 1 base; bases outside gene matches: 5. In germline, CDR1 is SGHKS, CDR2 YYEKEE (reference sequence). This CDR3 has 17 amino acids. The CDR3 loop reads CASSLASGGVNTGELFF. The CDR3 DNA reads TGTGCCAGCAGCTTGGCTTCAGGGGGCGTGAACACCGGGGAGCTGTTTTTT.

The chain employs TRBV28 and TRBJ1-2; a possible D gene is TRBD1 (5 bases). The CDR3 is made up of 16 amino acids. CDR1 and CDR2 (germline): MDHEN, SYDVKM. The V end was cut by 8 bases, the J end by 4 bases, with 23 bases between. The CDR3 region is CASFGEGTEGLYGYTF. DNA of the CDR3: TGTGCCAGCTTCGGGGAGGGGACGGAGGGTCTCTATGGCTACACCTTC.

V and J are TRBV4-3 and TRBJ2-5, with 9 nucleotides matching TRBD2. The length of the CDR3 is 17 residues. The germline CDR1 and CDR2 sequences are LGHNA and YSLEER. V shed 1 base, J shed 1 base, and the junction held 7 bases outside the gene matches. DNA for the CDR3: TGCGCCAGCAGCCAAGGTGCAAGCGGGGGGTTCCAAGAGACCCAGTACTTC. Residues: CASSQGASGGFQETQYF.

The V and J genes are TRBV27 and TRBJ2-7, with 10 bases that match TRBD1. Per germline, CDR1 MNHEY and CDR2 SMNVEV (reference sequence). The V segment lost 6 bases and the J segment 5 bases; nucleotides outside the gene matches: 7. This CDR3 region has 14 residues. The CDR3 spells CASSRDRGFNEQYF. In DNA, the CDR3 is TGTGCCAGCAGCAGGGACAGGGGATTCAACGAGCAGTACTTC.

This clonotype has just a few counts. V is TRBV6-6 and J is TRBJ2-6; 7 nucleotides line up with TRBD1. Germline V CDR1 and CDR2: MNHNY, SVGAGI (reference sequence). The CDR3 covers 17 residues. V gave up 2 bases and J gave up 3 bases; unmatched junction bases: 7. CDR3 DNA: TGTGCCAGCAGTTACACAAGACAGGGTAGTGGGGCCAACGTCCTGACTTTC. Translated: CASSYTRQGSGANVLTF.

The chain is built from TRBV27 and TRBJ2-1; D call uncertain. The CDR3 sequence is 12 residues long. V shed 3 bases and J shed 10 bases, with 10 bases lying between them. The germline gives CDR1 MNHEY, CDR2 SMNVEV (reference sequence). The CDR3 protein is CASSFEGREQFF. The DNA of the CDR3 is TGTGCCAGCAGTTTTGAAGGCCGCGAGCAGTTCTTC.

The V and J genes are TRBV7-2 and TRBJ2-1, with 9 bases lining up with TRBD2. Germline assignment: CDR1 SGHTA and CDR2 FQGNSA. The CDR3 sequence is 14 residues long. After removal of 3 bases from V and 8 bases from J, the junction contained 5 bases not matched to a gene. The CDR3 protein is CASSLERGEHEQFF. The CDR3 bases are TGTGCCAGCAGCTTGGAGCGGGGGGAACATGAGCAGTTCTTC. The whole variable domain, remainder taken from reference TRBV7-2 and TRBJ2-1, is GAGVSQSPSNKVTEKGKDVELRCDPISGHTALYWYRQSLGQGLEFLIYFQGNSAPDKSGLPSDRFSAERTGGSVSTLTIQRTQQEDSAVYLCASSLERGEHEQFFGPGTRLTVL.

This clonotype was recorded at least ten times. The chain employs TRBV12-3 or TRBV12-4 and TRBJ2-1; 11 bases fit TRBD2. CDR3 length equals 15 residues. With 6 bases clipped from V and 3 bases from J, the junction kept 4 bases outside the gene matches. CDR3 residues: CASSPGTSGYNEQFF. The DNA for the CDR3 is TGTGCCAGCAGCCCCGGGACTAGCGGCTACAATGAGCAGTTCTTC.

This chain links TRBV9 with TRBJ2-1, with 8 bases that match TRBD2. This CDR3 has 17 residues. Trimming took 0 bases from V and 2 from J; bases not matched to a gene: 7. CDR1 and CDR2 from the germline V gene are SGDLS and YYNGEE. The DNA of the CDR3 is TGTGCCAGCAGCGTAGTCCTTCCGGGGGGGGCCTACAATGAGCAGTTCTTC. Translating it yields CASSVVLPGGAYNEQFF.

The chain recombines TRBV20-1 with TRBJ2-6; D remains unclear. Trimming pared 5 bases from V and 1 base from J, leaving 9 bases between. The CDR3 has 14 amino acids. CDR1 is DFQATT and CDR2 is SNEGSKA in the germline V gene (reference sequence). CDR3 protein: CSAYQASGANVLTF. The CDR3 DNA follows: TGCAGTGCTTACCAGGCGTCTGGGGCCAACGTCCTGACTTTC.

The rearrangement links TRBV2 to TRBJ1-3, with TRBD1 as a possible D gene (6 bases). The V gene lost 3 bases and the J gene lost 8 bases, with 11 bases spanning the gap. In germline, CDR1 is SNHLY, CDR2 FYNNEI. This CDR3 comprises 13 residues. The CDR3 here is CASSDEGGDTIYF. CDR3 DNA: TGTGCCAGCAGTGATGAGGGGGGAGACACCATATATTTT.

Only a few counts were recorded for this clonotype. The genes are TRBV14 and TRBJ1-2; a weak D match, TRBD1 (6 bases). This CDR3 has 13 residues. Trimming removed 1 base at V and 8 bases at J, with 11 bases between. Germline V gene lookup returns CDR1 SGHDN and CDR2 FVKESK. CDR3 sequence (DNA): TGTGCCAGCAGCCAAGGTGCAGGGGCCGGCTACACCTTC. This translates into CASSQGAGAGYTF.

The chain carries TRBV24-1 and TRBJ2-1, with D possibly matching TRBD2 (5 bases). This CDR3 is built from 20 residues. CDR1 and CDR2 from the germline V gene are KGHDR and SFDVKD. The V gene lost 3 bases and the J gene lost 7 bases, with 30 bases spanning the gap. In DNA form, the CDR3 reads TGTGCCACCAGTGATACCCACGTCGGGGTCCCTCGCCACGTCAAGAATGAGCAGTTCTTC. This gives the protein CATSDTHVGVPRHVKNEQFF.

The sample holds a few counts of this clonotype. This rearrangement joins TRBV6-2 or TRBV6-3 to TRBJ2-5; possible D gene TRBD1, 6 bases. The CDR3 is made up of 14 amino acids. V was pared by 3 bases and J by 4 bases, with 12 bases between. From germline, CDR1 is MNHEY and CDR2 SVGEGT. The CDR3 bases are TGTGCCAGCAGTTATACCACAGGGAGAGAGACCCAGTACTTC. As protein: CASSYTTGRETQYF.

V usage is TRBV2 and J usage is TRBJ2-6; weak D call: TRBD2 (5 bases). Per germline, CDR1 SNHLY and CDR2 FYNNEI. This CDR3 comprises 18 residues. V lost 5 bases, J lost 0 bases, and 17 bases lay in between. The CDR3 is CASSRAGKTYSGANVLTF. The CDR3, as DNA: TGTGCCAGCAGTAGAGCCGGGAAAACCTACTCTGGGGCCAACGTCCTGACTTTC.

CDR3 in amino acids: CSVPGLPLSNEQFF. In DNA form, the CDR3 reads TGCAGCGTCCCGGGACTCCCGTTGAGCAATGAGCAGTTCTTC. The V and J genes are TRBV29-1 and TRBJ2-1, with a tentative D call TRBD2 (6 bases). Germline loops: CDR1 SQVTM, CDR2 ANQGSEA. V lost 6 bases and J 6 bases, leaving 18 bases between the germline ends. This CDR3 comprises 14 residues.

The V call is TRBV27, the J call TRBJ2-2; 7 nucleotides agree with TRBD2. V trimming: 6 bases; J trimming: 6 bases; junction bases outside the gene matches: 7. Germline lookup yields CDR1 MNHEY and CDR2 SMNVEV (reference sequence). This CDR3 comprises 14 residues. The CDR3: CASSSRLAPGELFF. The DNA of the CDR3 is TGTGCCAGCAGCTCCCGACTAGCACCCGGGGAGCTGTTTTTT.

This chain uses TRBV4-2 with TRBJ2-7; TRBD1 agrees at 7 bases. Germline CDR1 reads LGHNA; CDR2 reads YNFKEQ. This CDR3 region has 17 residues. The junction had 11 bases not matched to a gene; V was cut back by 2 bases and J by 1 base. CDR3 amino acids: CASSQLGPGQPSYEQYF. The CDR3, as DNA: TGTGCCAGCAGCCAATTGGGTCCGGGACAGCCTTCCTACGAGCAGTACTTC.

The chain uses TRBV28 and TRBJ2-7; D perhaps matches TRBD1 (6 bases). This CDR3 contains 12 residues. The germline V gene has CDR1 MDHEN and CDR2 SYDVKM. Trimming took off 7 bases at V and 0 bases at J, with 7 bases between the two ends. CDR3 residues: CASTRGSYEQYF. The CDR3, as DNA: TGTGCCAGCACCAGGGGCTCCTACGAGCAGTACTTC.

This chain uses TRBV29-1 with TRBJ2-7, with TRBD2 matching 13 bases. The closer fit of TRBJ2-5 to the DNA end suggests the J call may be wrong. CDR1 is SQVTM and CDR2 is ANQGSEA in the germline V gene. CDR3 length: 16 amino acids. CDR3 in amino acids: CSVDSGLAGRVETQYF. The DNA for the CDR3 is TGCAGCGTTGACTCGGGACTAGCGGGGAGGGTAGAGACCCAGTACTTC.